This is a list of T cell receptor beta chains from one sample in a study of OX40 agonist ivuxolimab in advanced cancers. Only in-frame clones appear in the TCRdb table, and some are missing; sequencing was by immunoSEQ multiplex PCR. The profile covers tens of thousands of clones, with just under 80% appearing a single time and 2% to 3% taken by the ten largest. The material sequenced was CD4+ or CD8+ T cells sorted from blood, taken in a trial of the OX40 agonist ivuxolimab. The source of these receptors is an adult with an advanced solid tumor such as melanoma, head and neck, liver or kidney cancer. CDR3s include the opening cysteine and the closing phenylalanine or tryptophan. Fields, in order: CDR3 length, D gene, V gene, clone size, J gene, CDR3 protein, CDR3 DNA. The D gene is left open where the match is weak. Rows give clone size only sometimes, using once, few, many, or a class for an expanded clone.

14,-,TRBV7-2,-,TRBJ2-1,CASRKPGPSNEQFF,TGTGCCAGCAGGAAACCGGGACCGAGCAATGAGCAGTTCTTC
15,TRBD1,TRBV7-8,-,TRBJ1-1,CASSFGQGGHTEAFF,TGTGCCAGCAGCTTCGGACAGGGCGGGCACACTGAAGCTTTCTTT
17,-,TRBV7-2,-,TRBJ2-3,CASRINMGVGSTDTQYF,TGTGCCAGCAGAATAAATATGGGGGTGGGTAGCACAGATACGCAGTATTTT
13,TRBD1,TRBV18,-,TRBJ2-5,CASSPDREETQYF,TGTGCCAGCTCGCCCGACAGGGAGGAGACCCAGTACTTC
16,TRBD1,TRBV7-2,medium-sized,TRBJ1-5,CASSLQGAGFNQPQHF,TGTGCCAGCAGCTTGCAGGGGGCTGGGTTCAATCAGCCCCAGCATTTT
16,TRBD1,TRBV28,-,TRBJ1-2,CASTRQGGGFNYGYTF,TGTGCCAGCACCCGCCAGGGGGGCGGTTTTAACTATGGCTACACCTTC
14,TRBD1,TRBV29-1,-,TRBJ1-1,CSVKLGQGNTEAFF,TGCAGCGTTAAATTGGGACAGGGGAACACTGAAGCTTTCTTT
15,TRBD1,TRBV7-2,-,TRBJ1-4,CASSSQTGEDEKLFF,TGTGCCAGCAGCTCCCAGACAGGGGAAGACGAAAAACTGTTTTTT
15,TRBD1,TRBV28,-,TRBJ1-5,CASSLGQERNQPQHF,TGTGCCAGCAGTTTAGGACAGGAACGCAATCAGCCCCAGCATTTT
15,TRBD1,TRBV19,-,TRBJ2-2,CASSIMGQGTGELFF,TGTGCCAGTAGTATAATGGGACAGGGGACCGGGGAGCTGTTTTTT
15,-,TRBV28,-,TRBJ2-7,CASRTGSSSSYEQYF,TGTGCCAGCAGAACCGGGTCCTCGAGCTCCTACGAGCAGTACTTC
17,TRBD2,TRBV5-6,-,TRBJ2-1,CASSLAHLAGVVGEQFF,TGTGCCAGCAGCTTGGCTCATTTAGCGGGAGTGGTGGGTGAGCAGTTCTTC
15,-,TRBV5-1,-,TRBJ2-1,CASSSRVGNYNEQFF,TGCGCCAGCAGCTCCCGGGTAGGCAACTACAATGAGCAGTTCTTC
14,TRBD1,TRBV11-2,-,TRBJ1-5,CASSRQGSNQPQHF,TGTGCCAGCAGCCGACAGGGTAGTAATCAGCCCCAGCATTTT
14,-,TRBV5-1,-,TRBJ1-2,CASSLALADYGYTF,TGCGCCAGCAGCTTGGCCTTAGCAGACTATGGCTACACCTTC
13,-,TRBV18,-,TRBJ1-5,CASSPWGGQPQHF,TGTGCCAGCTCACCTTGGGGGGGCCAGCCCCAGCATTTT